The 26 T cell receptor beta chains reported below all come from one sample, sequenced in a study of tissue T cells after allogeneic stem cell transplantation. The time point was: mouse harvest day 7 after allogeneic transplant. Mouse grafts combined 10^7 T-cell-depleted bone marrow cells with 10^6 splenic CD5+ T cells. Profiling relied on immunoSEQ multiplex PCR, and the TCRdb table lists in-frame clones only, not all of them. The sample includes several thousand clones, approximately 52% of them seen just once. Sequencing was performed on lymph node tissue. These receptors all come from a female BALB/c mouse given C57BL/6 T cells with graft-versus-host disease after an allogeneic hematopoietic cell transplant.

In regard to this clone: Gene labels here are mouse ones. The read falls 1 residue short of the CDR3 end, and the missing part is taken from the germline J gene. The genes are TRBV23 and TRBJ1-1; TRBD1, the D gene given by the table, was not confirmed from the DNA. The V gene's germline CDR1 is KGHTA and CDR2 FQNQQP. The CDR3 spans 14 residues. CDR3 in amino acids: CSSSQGQGITEVFF. Partial CDR3 DNA: TGCTCCAGCAGTCAAGGGCAGGGGATCACAGAAGTCTTC.

About this clone: Here the gene names and germline are mouse. The sequence runs out 1 residue before the end of the CDR3; the remainder is reconstructed from the germline J gene. The V gene is TRBV19, the J gene TRBJ2-1, with 10 bases fitting TRBD1. CDR1 is FNHDT, CDR2 SITEND, per germline (reference sequence). The CDR3 has 14 residues. V trimming: 4 bases; J trimming: 6 bases; junction bases outside the gene matches: 4. CDR3 DNA, as far as it was read: TGTGCCAGCAGTCCCGACAGGGGGCCTGCTGAGCAGTTC. Its translation is CASSPDRGPAEQF. In full, the CDR3 is CASSPDRGPAEQFF.

Details on this clone: Gene names denote mouse genes. With the read ending 1 residue before the CDR3 end, the germline J gene is used to fill in that end. This chain connects TRBV13-2 to TRBJ1-4; 7 bases map to TRBD1. Germline loops: CDR1 NNHNN, CDR2 SYGAGS (reference sequence). The CDR3 totals 14 residues. V shed 6 bases and J 4 bases; nucleotides not matched to a gene: 6. The covered CDR3 bases are TGTGCCAGCGCTCCGGGACAGAGCAACGAAAGATTATTT. It codes for CASAPGQSNERLF. The entire CDR3 protein is CASAPGQSNERLFF.

This clone was counted between two and nine times. Mouse germline and gene names are used. The missing CDR3 end, 1 residue past where the read stops, is filled in from the germline J gene. The rearrangement links TRBV31 to TRBJ1-5; no reliable D call. V lost 3 bases and J 0 bases, leaving 6 bases between the germline ends. Looked up from germline, CDR1 is GKSSPN and CDR2 is SITVG. The CDR3 sequence is 13 residues long. Incomplete CDR3 DNA: TGTGCCTGGAGAGGGATTAACAACCAGGCTCCGCTT. Its translation: CAWRGINNQAPL. The full CDR3 reads CAWRGINNQAPLF.

This clone is medium-sized (0.01 to 0.1%) within its sample. Germline and genes: mouse. The read is 1 residue too short to cover the CDR3 end, so that end is filled in from the germline J gene. This chain uses TRBV20 with TRBJ2-2; 8 bases map to TRBD1. CDR1 is GFQATS and CDR2 is STVNSAI in the germline V gene. This CDR3 spans 14 amino acids. After removal of 5 bases from V and 0 bases from J, the junction contained 2 bases not matched to a gene. The chain's CDR3 is CGAGTGANTGQLYF. Partial CDR3 DNA: TGTGGTGCTGGGACAGGAGCAAACACCGGGCAGCTCTAC.

This clone came up a few times. Mouse germline and gene names are used. The read is 1 residue too short to cover the CDR3 end, so that end is filled in from the germline J gene. The gene calls are TRBV3 and TRBJ2-4; no reliable D call. The V and J ends lost 6 bases and 2 bases respectively, with 3 bases between them. Germline V CDR1 and CDR2: SNHLY, FYNGKV (reference sequence). CDR3 length equals 11 residues. The CDR3: CASRNQNTLYF. CDR3 DNA (partial): TGTGCCAGCAGAAATCAAAACACCTTGTAC.

Remarks on this clone: Gene names denote mouse genes. With the read ending 1 residue before the CDR3 end, the germline J gene is used to fill in that end. The chain couples TRBV20 to TRBJ2-3, with D maybe TRBD1 (5 bases). The CDR3 contains 12 residues. Germline values: CDR1 GFQATS, CDR2 STVNSAI. V shed 3 bases and J shed 3 bases, with 7 bases lying between them. The part of the CDR3 DNA that was read is TGTGGTGCTAGAAAGGGGGCAGAAACGCTGTAT. This sequence encodes CGARKGAETLY. The CDR3, in full, reads CGARKGAETLYF.

This clone is medium-sized (0.01 to 0.1%) within its sample. Genes and germline come from the mouse. Incomplete CDR3 DNA: TGTGCCAGCAGCTTCCCCAGGGATGAACAGTAC. This translates into CASSFPRDEQY. The CDR3 as a whole reads CASSFPRDEQYF. The chain couples TRBV3 to TRBJ2-7; perhaps TRBD1 as D (5 bases). Coverage ceases 1 residue before the CDR3 finishes, and the germline J gene fills in the end. The CDR3 runs 12 residues. The germline V and J ends were trimmed by 3 bases and 5 bases, with 8 bases remaining between them. Germline V lookup: CDR1 SNHLY, CDR2 FYNGKV (reference sequence).

This clone was observed a handful of times. Gene and germline names: mouse. Sequencing ends 1 residue short of the CDR3 end; the germline J gene provides the rest. The rearrangement uses TRBV12-1 and TRBJ2-1; D may correspond to TRBD1 or TRBD2 (5 bases each). Germline CDR1 reads SGHSN; CDR2 reads HYEKVE. The V gene lost 0 bases and the J gene lost 3 bases, with 8 bases spanning the gap. This CDR3 is built from 14 residues. This chain's CDR3 is CASSLDGGYAEQFF. The CDR3 DNA, read in part, is TGTGCCAGCTCTCTCGACGGGGGCTATGCTGAGCAGTTC. Supplemented by reference TRBV12-1 and TRBJ2-1, the full variable domain reads DSGVVQSPRHIIKEKGGRSVLTCIPISGHSNVVWYQQTLGKELKFLIQHYEKVERDKGFLPSRFSVQQFDDYHSEMNMSALELEDSAMYFCASSLDGGYAEQFFGPGTRLTVL.

Turning to this clone: Germline and genes: mouse. From the germline J gene comes the end of the CDR3, since the read stops 1 residue before it. This sequence joins TRBV13-1 and TRBJ2-3; D possibly corresponds to TRBD2 (6 bases). The CDR3 is 14 residues long. Germline CDR1 NSHNY, CDR2 SYGAGN. The V end was cut by 1 base, the J end by 1 base, with 7 bases between. The CDR3 loop is CASSDHWGAETLYF. The sequenced part of the CDR3 DNA is TGTGCCAGCAGTGATCACTGGGGTGCAGAAACGCTGTAT.

This clone was recorded only once. Gene names follow the mouse nomenclature. With the read ending 1 residue before the CDR3 end, the germline J gene is used to fill in that end. The rearrangement joins TRBV13-1 to TRBJ1-4; 7 nucleotides match TRBD1. Trimming removed 0 bases from V and 5 bases from J; junction bases left unmatched: 1. Germline CDR1 is NSHNY and CDR2 is SYGAGN. The CDR3 contains 14 residues. The CDR3 bases that were read are TGTGCCAGCAGTGATGGACAGGGAAACGAAAGATTATTT. Protein: CASSDGQGNERLF. The entire CDR3 sequence reads CASSDGQGNERLFF.

As to this clone: Gene names refer to mouse genes. Read coverage stops 1 residue before the CDR3 terminus; the germline J gene supplies the remainder. V is TRBV24 and J is TRBJ2-5; no clear D gene. V shed 0 bases and J shed 2 bases, with 3 bases lying between them. Germline V gives CDR1 KGHTA, CDR2 FRNEEI. The CDR3 has 13 amino acids. The part of the CDR3 DNA that was read is TGTGCCAGCAGTCTGTATGTCCAAGACACCCAGTAC. Amino acids: CASSLYVQDTQY. The whole CDR3 region reads CASSLYVQDTQYF.

Worth noting for this clone: The germline and genes are mouse ones. The read comes to an end 1 residue before the CDR3 does, leaving the germline J gene to fill in the end. The chain carries TRBV23 and TRBJ2-5; TRBD2 is the table's D call and was not checked against the DNA. Germline CDR1 is KGHTA and CDR2 is FQNQQP. CDR3 length: 14 amino acids. The covered CDR3 bases are TGCTCCAGCAGTCCCGGGACTGCCCAAGACACCCAGTAC. Translating it yields CSSSPGTAQDTQY. The full CDR3 reads CSSSPGTAQDTQYF.

On this clone itself: Genes and germline are mouse. The read ends 1 residue shy of where the CDR3 ends; the end is completed using the germline J gene. This chain links TRBV3 with TRBJ2-3; D gene unclear. There are 15 residues in the CDR3. Trimming removed 2 bases from V and 1 base from J, with 10 bases in between. Germline assignment: CDR1 SNHLY and CDR2 FYNGKV (reference sequence). CDR3 bases read: TGTGCCAGCAGCTTACTAGGAGTAGGTGCAGAAACGCTGTAT. As protein: CASSLLGVGAETLY. The entire CDR3 protein is CASSLLGVGAETLYF.

A note on this clone: Mouse names are used for the genes. The DNA ends 1 residue before the CDR3 does, and the rest of the CDR3 is filled in from the germline J gene. This chain uses TRBV13-2 with TRBJ2-5; TRBD2 agrees at 10 bases. Germline assignment: CDR1 NNHNN and CDR2 SYGAGS (reference sequence). The CDR3 totals 13 residues. After removal of 5 bases from V and 3 bases from J, the junction contained 0 bases not matched to a gene. Here the CDR3 reads CASGDWGQDTQYF. The part of the CDR3 DNA that was read is TGTGCCAGCGGGGACTGGGGGCAAGACACCCAGTAC.

This clone was counted a few times. Gene names refer to mouse genes. CDR3 in amino acids: CGARRDNSNERLFF. The CDR3 DNA, read in part, is TGTGGTGCTAGGCGGGACAATTCCAACGAAAGATTATTT. The V and J genes are TRBV20 and TRBJ1-4; weak D call: TRBD1 (6 bases). The read ends 1 residue shy of where the CDR3 ends; the end is completed using the germline J gene. Germline V CDR1 and CDR2: GFQATS, STVNSAI. Trimming took off 2 bases at V and 1 base at J, with 8 bases between the two ends. This CDR3 spans 14 amino acids. Drawing the rest from reference TRBV20 and TRBJ1-4, the complete variable domain is GALVYQYPRRTICKSGTSMRMECQAVGFQATSVAWYRQSPQKTFELIALSTVNSAIKYEQNFTQEKFPISHPNLSFSSMTVLNAYLEDRGLYLCGARRDNSNERLFFGHGTKLSVL.

Comment on this clone: Genes and germline are mouse. The sequenced fragment ends 1 residue before the CDR3 boundary, so the rest is inferred from the germline J gene. Other DNA sequences in this sample translate to the same CDR3. This sequence joins TRBV26 and TRBJ2-4; TRBD1 is a possible D gene (5 bases). V dropped 4 bases and J dropped 0 bases, with 5 bases sitting between them. Germline V gene lookup returns CDR1 KGHPV and CDR2 FQNQEV (reference sequence). The CDR3 length is 13 residues. The CDR3 DNA, read in part, is TGTGCCAGCAGTCAGGGGAGTCAAAACACCTTGTAC. It yields the protein CASSQGSQNTLY. The complete CDR3 reads CASSQGSQNTLYF.

In the case of this clone: Mouse germline and gene names are used. The CDR3 is cut off 1 residue early in the read; its end comes from the germline J gene. V usage is TRBV3 and J usage is TRBJ1-1; 8 bases align to TRBD1. The CDR3 consists of 14 residues. V gave up 5 bases and J gave up 1 base; unmatched junction bases: 3. CDR1 is SNHLY and CDR2 is FYNGKV in the germline V gene (reference sequence). The CDR3 bases that were read are TGTGCCAGCAGCCTCAGGGGGCGAAACACAGAAGTCTTC. Encoded protein: CASSLRGRNTEVF. The full-length CDR3 reads as CASSLRGRNTEVFF. The entire variable domain, with the rest obtained from reference TRBV3 and TRBJ1-1, is as follows: GPKVLQIPSHQIIDMGQMVTLNCDPVSNHLYFYWYKQILGQQMEFLVNFYNGKVMEKSKLFKDQFSVERPDGSYFTLKIQPTALEDSAVYFCASSLRGRNTEVFFGKGTRLTVV.

As to this clone: Gene labels here are mouse ones. The DNA ends 1 residue before the CDR3 does, and the rest of the CDR3 is filled in from the germline J gene. J is TRBJ1-3 and V is TRBV26, with 9 bases aligning to TRBD1. CDR1 and CDR2 from the germline V gene are KGHPV and FQNQEV (reference sequence). Trimming took 3 bases from V and 8 from J; bases not matched to a gene: 5. This CDR3 has 14 residues. CDR3 residues: CASSLPGQGDTLYF. Incomplete CDR3 DNA: TGTGCCAGCAGTCTACCGGGACAGGGAGATACGCTCTAT.

This clone turned up a few times. Gene names are mouse gene names. The read halts 1 residue ahead of the CDR3 end, with the missing end drawn from the germline J gene. V is TRBV13-2 and J is TRBJ2-7; D is unresolved. The V gene's germline CDR1 is NNHNN and CDR2 SYGAGS (reference sequence). The CDR3 spans 11 residues. Trimming pared 0 bases from V and 7 bases from J, leaving 5 bases between. The sequenced part of the CDR3 DNA is TGTGCCAGCGGTGATGTTCGAGAACAGTAC. It yields the protein CASGDVREQY. The full CDR3 is CASGDVREQYF.

On this clone itself: Germline and genes here are mouse. The read falls 1 residue short of the CDR3 end, and the missing part is taken from the germline J gene. The rearrangement uses TRBV4 and TRBJ2-7; 9 bases map to TRBD2. V was clipped by 5 bases and J by 1 base; unmatched bases: 3. Germline values: CDR1 LGHDT, CDR2 YNNKQL (reference sequence). This CDR3 is 14 amino acids long. CDR3 DNA, as far as it was read: TGTGCCAGCAGCCTGGGGGGGAGGTCCTATGAACAGTAC. This sequence encodes CASSLGGRSYEQY. The full CDR3 sequence reads CASSLGGRSYEQYF.

Of note for this clone: Mouse germline and gene names are used. The read finishes 1 residue shy of the CDR3 end, and the germline J gene is used to complete it. This chain connects TRBV4 to TRBJ1-6, with 9 nucleotides matching TRBD1. TRBJ1-6 has ORF status, its function being uncertain. V shed 4 bases and J 6 bases; nucleotides not matched to a gene: 1. The V gene's germline CDR1 is LGHDT and CDR2 YNNKQL (reference sequence). The CDR3 has 14 residues. Partial CDR3 DNA: TGTGCCAGCAGCTCGACAGGGGGTAATTCGCCCCTCTAC. It is translated as CASSSTGGNSPLY. The entire CDR3 is CASSSTGGNSPLYF.

This clone was seen only once. The listed genes are named as in mouse. Sequencing ends 1 residue short of the CDR3 end; the germline J gene provides the rest. The chain recombines TRBV3 with TRBJ1-2; D is ambiguous. The CDR3 consists of 11 residues. The V gene's germline CDR1 is SNHLY and CDR2 FYNGKV (reference sequence). V gave up 5 bases and J gave up 4 bases, with 5 bases separating them. CDR3 DNA, as far as it was read: TGTGCCAGCAGCAGGGCCTCCGACTACACC. Translated: CASSRASDYT. The whole CDR3 is CASSRASDYTF.

Concerning this clone itself: Gene names and germline match the mouse. The CDR3 goes on 1 residue after the read ends, and that part is filled in from the germline J gene. The chain uses TRBV26 and TRBJ1-1; TRBD1 aligns across 7 bases. CDR3 length equals 13 residues. The germline V gene encodes CDR1 KGHPV and CDR2 FQNQEV (reference sequence). Trimming took 4 bases from V and 3 from J; bases not matched to a gene: 2. CDR3 sequence reads: CASSRDRDTEVFF. The part of the CDR3 DNA that was read is TGTGCCAGCAGTCGGGACAGAGACACAGAAGTCTTC.

For this clone: Gene names are mouse gene names. With the read ending 1 residue before the CDR3 end, the germline J gene is used to fill in that end. J is TRBJ2-5 and V is TRBV1; 11 positions agree with TRBD2. In germline, CDR1 is NSQYPW, CDR2 LRSPGD (reference sequence). The CDR3 is 15 residues long. Germline trimming cut 4 bases from V and 5 bases from J; bases unmatched to any gene: 5. The CDR3 region is CTCSDWGGAGDTQYF. The DNA read from the CDR3 is TGCACCTGCAGTGACTGGGGGGGCGCCGGAGACACCCAGTAC.

In its sample, this clone was seen a few times. Mouse gene names apply. The read gets to within 1 residue of the CDR3 end, and the germline J gene fills in the rest. The chain links TRBV3 to TRBJ2-1, with 10 bases that match TRBD2. Germline V gene lookup returns CDR1 SNHLY and CDR2 FYNGKV (reference sequence). The CDR3 is made up of 14 amino acids. The J segment lost 4 bases and the V segment lost 3 bases, leaving 0 bases of the junction unmatched. The covered CDR3 bases are TGTGCCAGCAGCTTGGACTGGGGGTATGCTGAGCAGTTC. Its translation is CASSLDWGYAEQF. The entire CDR3 reads CASSLDWGYAEQFF.